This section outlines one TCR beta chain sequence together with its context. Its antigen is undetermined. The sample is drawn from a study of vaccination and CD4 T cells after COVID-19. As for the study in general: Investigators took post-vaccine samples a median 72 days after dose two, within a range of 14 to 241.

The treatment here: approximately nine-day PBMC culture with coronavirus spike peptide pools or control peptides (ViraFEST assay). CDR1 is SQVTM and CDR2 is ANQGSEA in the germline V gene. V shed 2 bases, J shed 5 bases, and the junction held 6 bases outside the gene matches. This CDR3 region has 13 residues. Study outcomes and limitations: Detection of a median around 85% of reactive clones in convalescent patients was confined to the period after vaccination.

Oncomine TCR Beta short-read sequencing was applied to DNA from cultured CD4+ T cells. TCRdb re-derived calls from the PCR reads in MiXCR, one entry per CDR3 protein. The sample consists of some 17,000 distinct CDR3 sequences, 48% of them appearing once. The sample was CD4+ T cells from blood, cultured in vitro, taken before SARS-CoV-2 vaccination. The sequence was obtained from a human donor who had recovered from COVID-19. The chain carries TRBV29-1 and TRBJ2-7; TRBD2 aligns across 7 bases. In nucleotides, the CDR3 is TGCAGCGTTGAAAAGGTGGGAGGGGACGAGCAGTACTTC. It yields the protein CSVEKVGGDEQYF.